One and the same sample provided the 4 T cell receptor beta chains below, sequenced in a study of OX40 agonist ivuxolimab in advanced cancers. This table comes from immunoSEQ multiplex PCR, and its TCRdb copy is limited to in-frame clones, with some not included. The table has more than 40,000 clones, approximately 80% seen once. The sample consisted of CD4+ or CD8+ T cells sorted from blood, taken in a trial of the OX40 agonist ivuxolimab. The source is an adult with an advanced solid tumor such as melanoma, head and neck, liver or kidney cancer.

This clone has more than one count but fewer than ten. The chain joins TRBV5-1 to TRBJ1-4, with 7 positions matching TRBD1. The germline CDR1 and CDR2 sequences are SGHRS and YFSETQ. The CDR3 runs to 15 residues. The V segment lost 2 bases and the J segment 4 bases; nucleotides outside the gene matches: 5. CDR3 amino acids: CASSFTGALNEKLFF. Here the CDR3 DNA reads TGCGCCAGCAGCTTTACAGGGGCCCTTAATGAAAAACTGTTTTTT.

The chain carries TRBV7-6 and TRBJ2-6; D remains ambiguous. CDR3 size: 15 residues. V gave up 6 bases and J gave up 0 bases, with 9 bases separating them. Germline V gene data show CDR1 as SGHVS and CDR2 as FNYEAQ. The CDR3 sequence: CASSSSHSGANVLTF. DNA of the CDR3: TGTGCCAGCAGTTCAAGCCACTCTGGGGCCAACGTCCTGACTTTC.

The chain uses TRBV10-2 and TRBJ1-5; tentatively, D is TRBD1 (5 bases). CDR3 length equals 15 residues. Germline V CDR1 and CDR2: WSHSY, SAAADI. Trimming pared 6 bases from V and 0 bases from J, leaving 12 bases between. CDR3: CASSREGFSNQPQHF. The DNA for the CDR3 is TGCGCCAGCAGCCGGGAGGGGTTTAGCAATCAGCCCCAGCATTTT.

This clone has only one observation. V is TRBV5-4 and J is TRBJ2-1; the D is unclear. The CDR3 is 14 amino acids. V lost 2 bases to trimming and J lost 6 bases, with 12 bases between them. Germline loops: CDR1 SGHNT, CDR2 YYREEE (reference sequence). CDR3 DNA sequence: TGTGCCAGCAGCTTTGGTGGGAACGCCAATGAGCAGTTCTTC. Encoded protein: CASSFGGNANEQFF. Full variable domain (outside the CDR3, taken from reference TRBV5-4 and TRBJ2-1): ETGVTQSPTHLIKTRGQQVTLRCSSQSGHNTVSWYQQALGQGPQFIFQYYREEENGRGNFPPRFSGLQFPNYSSELNVNALELDDSALYLCASSFGGNANEQFFGPGTRLTVL.